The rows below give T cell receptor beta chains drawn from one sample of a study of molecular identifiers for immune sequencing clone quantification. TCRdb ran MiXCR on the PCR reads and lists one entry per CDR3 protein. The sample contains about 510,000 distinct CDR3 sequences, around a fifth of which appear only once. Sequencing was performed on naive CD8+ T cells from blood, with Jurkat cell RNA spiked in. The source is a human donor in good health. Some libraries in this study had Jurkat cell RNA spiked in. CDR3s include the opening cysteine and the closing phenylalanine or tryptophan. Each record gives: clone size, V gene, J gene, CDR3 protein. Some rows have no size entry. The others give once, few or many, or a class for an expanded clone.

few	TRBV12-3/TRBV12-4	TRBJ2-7	CASSVTVQAYEQYF
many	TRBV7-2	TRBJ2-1	CASRPRQGYNEQFF
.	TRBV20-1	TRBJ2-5	CSAWDAPGLAEGTQYF
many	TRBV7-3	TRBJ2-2	CASSSPPGELFF
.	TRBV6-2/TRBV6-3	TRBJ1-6	CASSSRHNSPPHF
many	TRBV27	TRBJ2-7	CASSQRVGGYEQYF
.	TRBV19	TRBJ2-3	CASNHGLAGSTQYF
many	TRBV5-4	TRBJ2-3	CASSPLSGIGTDTQYF
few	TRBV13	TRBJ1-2	CASSLAASANYGYTF
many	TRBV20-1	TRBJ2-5	CSAREGLAGGYQETQYF
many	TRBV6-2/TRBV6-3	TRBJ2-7	CASSSTGLHGEQYF
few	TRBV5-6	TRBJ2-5	CASSSQVPGAQYF
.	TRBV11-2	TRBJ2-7	CACSPGRGAYEQYF
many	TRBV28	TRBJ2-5	CASSLLGGDQETQYF
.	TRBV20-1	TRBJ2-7	CSARDVSTAIYEQYF
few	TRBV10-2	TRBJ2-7	CASSEDRAYEQYF
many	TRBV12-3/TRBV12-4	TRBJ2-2	CASSNRVSGELFF
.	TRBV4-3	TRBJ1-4	CASSQAGQGGTEKLFF
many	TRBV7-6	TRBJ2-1	CASSPSSGDSDGEQFF
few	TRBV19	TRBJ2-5	CATGPTGREETQYF
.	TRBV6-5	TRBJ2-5	CASSYSIGLTDLGETQYF
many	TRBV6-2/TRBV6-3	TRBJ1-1	CASSTGTGSEAFF
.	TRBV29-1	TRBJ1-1	CSGGVAFMNTEAFF
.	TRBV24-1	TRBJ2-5	CATSLSGSETQYF
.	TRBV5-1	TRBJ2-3	CASSLVSGFPDTQYF
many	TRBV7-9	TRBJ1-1	CASSFAGANTEAFF
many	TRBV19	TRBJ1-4	CASSPYRGANEKLFF
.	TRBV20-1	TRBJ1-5	CSAPGQGSWQPQHF
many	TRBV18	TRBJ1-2	CASAQGANYGYTF
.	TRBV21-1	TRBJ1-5	CASSKTVLRMNQPQHF
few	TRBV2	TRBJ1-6	CATGTVNNSPLHF
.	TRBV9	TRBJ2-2	CASRWDKNTGELFF
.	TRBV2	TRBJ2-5	CASSEPVGGAIETQYF
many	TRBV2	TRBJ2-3	CASVRTGKGGTDTQYF
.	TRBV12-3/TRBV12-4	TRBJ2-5	CASSWDRNGAFQETQYF
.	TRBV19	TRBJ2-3	CASSMGTPRAGAKDTQYF
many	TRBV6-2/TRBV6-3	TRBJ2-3	CASSPAGGGTTDTQYF
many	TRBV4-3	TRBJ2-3	CASSQDLAGVGDTQYF
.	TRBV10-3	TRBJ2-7	CAISDHRETSYEQYF
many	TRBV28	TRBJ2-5	CASSFPQGTQYF
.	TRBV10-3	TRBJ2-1	CAISDGPFNEQFF
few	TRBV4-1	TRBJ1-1	CASSQGRGETEAFF
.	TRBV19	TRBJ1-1	CASSIILTGPTEAFF